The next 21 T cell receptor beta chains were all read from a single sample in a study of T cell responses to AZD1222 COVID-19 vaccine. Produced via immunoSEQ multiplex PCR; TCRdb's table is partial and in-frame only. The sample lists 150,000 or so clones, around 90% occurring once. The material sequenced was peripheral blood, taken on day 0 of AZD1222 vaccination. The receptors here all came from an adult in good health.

In nucleotides, the CDR3 is TGCGCCAGCAGCCTAGGGACAGGGAATCCCTACGAGCAGTACTTC. Its protein is CASSLGTGNPYEQYF. The chain combines TRBV4-3 with TRBJ2-7, with 9 bases matching TRBD1. There are 15 residues in the CDR3. V lost 4 bases, J lost 2 bases, and 6 bases stayed unmatched. The germline gives CDR1 LGHNA, CDR2 YSLEER.

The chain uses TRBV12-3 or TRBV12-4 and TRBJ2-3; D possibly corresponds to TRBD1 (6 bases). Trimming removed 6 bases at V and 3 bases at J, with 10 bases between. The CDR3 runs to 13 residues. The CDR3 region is CASSLQGTDTQYF. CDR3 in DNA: TGTGCCAGCAGCCTACAGGGAACAGATACGCAGTATTTT.

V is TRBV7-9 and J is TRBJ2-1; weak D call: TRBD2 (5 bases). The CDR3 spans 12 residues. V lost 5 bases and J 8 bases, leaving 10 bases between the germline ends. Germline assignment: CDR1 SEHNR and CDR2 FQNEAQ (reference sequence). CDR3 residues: CASSPSGYEQFF. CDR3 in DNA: TGTGCCAGCAGCCCAAGCGGCTATGAGCAGTTCTTC.

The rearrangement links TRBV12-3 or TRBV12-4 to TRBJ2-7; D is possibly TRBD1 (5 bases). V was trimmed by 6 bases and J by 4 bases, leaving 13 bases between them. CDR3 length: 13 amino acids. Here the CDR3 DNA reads TGTGCCAGCAGGCAGGGTAAAGGATACGAGCAGTACTTC. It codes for CASRQGKGYEQYF.

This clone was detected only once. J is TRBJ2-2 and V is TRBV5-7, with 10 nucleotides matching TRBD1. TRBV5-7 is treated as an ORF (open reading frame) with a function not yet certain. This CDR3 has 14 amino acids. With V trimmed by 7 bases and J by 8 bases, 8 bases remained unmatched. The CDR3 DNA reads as TGTGCCAGCCCCCCAGGGGACAGGGGAGGGGAGCTGTTTTTT. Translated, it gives CASPPGDRGGELFF.

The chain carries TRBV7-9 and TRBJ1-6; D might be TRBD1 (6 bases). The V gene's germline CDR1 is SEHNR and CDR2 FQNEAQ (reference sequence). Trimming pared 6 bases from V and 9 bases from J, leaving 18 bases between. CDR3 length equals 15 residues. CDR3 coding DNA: TGTGCCAGCAGACGACAGGAGTCGGGGATTTCACCCCTCCACTTT. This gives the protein CASRRQESGISPLHF.

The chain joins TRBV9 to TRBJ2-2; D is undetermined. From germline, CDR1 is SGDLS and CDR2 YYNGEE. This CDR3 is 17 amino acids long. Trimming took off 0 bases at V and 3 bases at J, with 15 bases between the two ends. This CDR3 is CASSVAGVGSDTGELFF. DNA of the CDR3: TGTGCCAGCAGCGTAGCTGGGGTAGGGTCGGACACCGGGGAGCTGTTTTTT.

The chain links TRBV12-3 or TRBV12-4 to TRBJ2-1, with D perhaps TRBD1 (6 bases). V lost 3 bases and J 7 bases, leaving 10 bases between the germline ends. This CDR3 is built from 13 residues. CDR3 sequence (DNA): TGTGCCAGCAGTTTTCAGGGGAGTAATGAGCAGTTCTTC. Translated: CASSFQGSNEQFF.

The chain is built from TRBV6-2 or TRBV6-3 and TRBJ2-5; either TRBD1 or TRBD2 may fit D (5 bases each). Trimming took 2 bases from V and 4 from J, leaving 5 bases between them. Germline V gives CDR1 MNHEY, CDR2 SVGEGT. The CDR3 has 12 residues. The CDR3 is CASSYGGETQYF. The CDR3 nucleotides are TGTGCCAGCAGTTACGGGGGAGAGACCCAGTACTTC.

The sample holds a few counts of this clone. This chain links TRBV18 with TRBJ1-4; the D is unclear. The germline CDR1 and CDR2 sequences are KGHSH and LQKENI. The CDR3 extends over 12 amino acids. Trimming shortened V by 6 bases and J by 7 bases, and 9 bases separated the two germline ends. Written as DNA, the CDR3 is TGTGCCAGCTCCCGCGCGAGTGAAAAACTGTTTTTT. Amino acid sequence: CASSRASEKLFF.

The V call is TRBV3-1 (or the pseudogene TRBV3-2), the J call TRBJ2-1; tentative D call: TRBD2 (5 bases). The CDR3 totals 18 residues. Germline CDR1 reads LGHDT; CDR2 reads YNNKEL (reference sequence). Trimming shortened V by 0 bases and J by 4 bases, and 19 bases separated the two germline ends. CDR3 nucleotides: TGTGCCAGCAGCCAAGAGCTGAGGAGCGGCGGAGTTTACAATGAGCAGTTCTTC. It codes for CASSQELRSGGVYNEQFF.

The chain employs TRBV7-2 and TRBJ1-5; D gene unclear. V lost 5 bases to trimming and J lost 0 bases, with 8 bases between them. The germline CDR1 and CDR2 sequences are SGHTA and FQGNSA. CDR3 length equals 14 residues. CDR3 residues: CASSTVYSNQPQHF. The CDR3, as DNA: TGTGCCAGCAGCACCGTCTATAGCAATCAGCCCCAGCATTTT.

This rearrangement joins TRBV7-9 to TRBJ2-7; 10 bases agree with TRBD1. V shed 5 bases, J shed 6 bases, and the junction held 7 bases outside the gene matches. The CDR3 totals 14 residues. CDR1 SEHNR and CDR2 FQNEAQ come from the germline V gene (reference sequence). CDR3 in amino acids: CASSPGQGYGEQYF. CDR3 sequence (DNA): TGTGCCAGCAGCCCGGGACAGGGGTACGGCGAGCAGTACTTC. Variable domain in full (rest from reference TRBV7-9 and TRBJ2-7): DTGVSQNPRHKITKRGQNVTFRCDPISEHNRLYWYRQTLGQGPEFLTYFQNEAQLEKSRLLSDRFSAERPKGSFSTLEIQRTEQGDSAMYLCASSPGQGYGEQYFGPGTRLTVT.

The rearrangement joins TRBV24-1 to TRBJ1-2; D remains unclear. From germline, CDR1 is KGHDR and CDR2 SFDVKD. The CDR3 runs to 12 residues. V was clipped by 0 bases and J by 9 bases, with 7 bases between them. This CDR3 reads CATSDLGVSYTF. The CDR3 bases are TGTGCCACCAGTGATTTGGGGGTTAGCTACACCTTC.

The DNA for the CDR3 is TGTGCCATCGGCGGGGGGCCTCAGCCCCAGCATTTT. It is translated as CAIGGGPQPQHF. The chain uses TRBV10-3 and TRBJ1-5; D might be TRBD1 (6 bases). Germline V lookup: CDR1 ENHRY, CDR2 SYGVKD. V gave up 8 bases and J gave up 6 bases, with 11 bases separating them. This CDR3 is built from 12 residues.

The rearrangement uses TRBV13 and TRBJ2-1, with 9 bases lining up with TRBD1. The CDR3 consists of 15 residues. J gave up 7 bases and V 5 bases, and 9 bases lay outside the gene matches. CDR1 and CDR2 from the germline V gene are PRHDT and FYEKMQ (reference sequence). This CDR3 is CASSSPADRGNEQFF. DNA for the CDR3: TGTGCCAGCAGCAGTCCTGCGGACAGGGGTAATGAGCAGTTCTTC.

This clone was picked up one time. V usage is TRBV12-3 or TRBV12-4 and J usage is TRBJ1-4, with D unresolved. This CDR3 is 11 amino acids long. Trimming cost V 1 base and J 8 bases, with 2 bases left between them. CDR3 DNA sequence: TGTGCCAGCAGTTTAGACGAAAAACTGTTTTTT. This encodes CASSLDEKLFF.

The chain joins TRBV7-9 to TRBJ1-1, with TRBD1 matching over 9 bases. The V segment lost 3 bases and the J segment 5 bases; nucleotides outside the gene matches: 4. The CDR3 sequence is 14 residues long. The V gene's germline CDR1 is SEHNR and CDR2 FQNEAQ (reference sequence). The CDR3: CASSFLQGATEAFF. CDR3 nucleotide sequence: TGTGCCAGCAGCTTCCTACAGGGGGCGACTGAAGCTTTCTTT.

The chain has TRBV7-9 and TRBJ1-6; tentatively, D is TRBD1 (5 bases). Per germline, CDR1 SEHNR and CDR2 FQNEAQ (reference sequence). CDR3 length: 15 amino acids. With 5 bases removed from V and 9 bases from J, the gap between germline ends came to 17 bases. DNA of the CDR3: TGTGCCAGCAGCCCGGGGGGGGGAAGGTCTTCACCCCTCCACTTT. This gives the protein CASSPGGGRSSPLHF.

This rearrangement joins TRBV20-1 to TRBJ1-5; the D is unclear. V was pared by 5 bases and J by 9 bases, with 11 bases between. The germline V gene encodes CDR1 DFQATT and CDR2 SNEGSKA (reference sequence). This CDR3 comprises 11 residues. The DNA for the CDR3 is TGCAGTGCTGCGGCCCCGGGGCCCCAGCATTTT. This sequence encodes CSAAAPGPQHF.

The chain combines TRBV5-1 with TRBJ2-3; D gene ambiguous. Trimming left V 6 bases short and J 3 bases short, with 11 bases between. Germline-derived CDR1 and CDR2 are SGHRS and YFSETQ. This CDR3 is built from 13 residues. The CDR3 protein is CASTAIGTDTQYF. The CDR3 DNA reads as TGCGCCAGCACCGCGATTGGTACAGATACGCAGTATTTT.